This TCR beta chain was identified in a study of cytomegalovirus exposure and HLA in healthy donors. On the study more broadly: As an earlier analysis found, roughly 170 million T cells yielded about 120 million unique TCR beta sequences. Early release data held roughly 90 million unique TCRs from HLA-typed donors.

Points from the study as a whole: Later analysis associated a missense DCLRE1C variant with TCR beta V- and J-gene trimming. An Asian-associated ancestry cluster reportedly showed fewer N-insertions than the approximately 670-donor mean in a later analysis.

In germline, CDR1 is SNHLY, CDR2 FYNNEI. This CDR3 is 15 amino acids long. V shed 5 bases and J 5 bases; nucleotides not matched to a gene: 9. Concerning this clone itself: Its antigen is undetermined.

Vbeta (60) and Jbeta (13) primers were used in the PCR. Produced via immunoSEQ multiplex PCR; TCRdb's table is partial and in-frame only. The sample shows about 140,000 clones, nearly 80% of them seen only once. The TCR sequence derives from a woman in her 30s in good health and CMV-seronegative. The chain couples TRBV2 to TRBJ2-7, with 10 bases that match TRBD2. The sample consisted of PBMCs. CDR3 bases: TGTGCCAGCAGTTACCTAGCGGGGGCCGGGGACGAGCAGTACTTC. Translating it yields CASSYLAGAGDEQYF.